Listed below are T cell receptor beta chains from one sample, sequenced in a study of blood T cell repertoires in COVID-19. Libraries were prepared by immunoSEQ multiplex PCR; TCRdb keeps only in-frame clonotypes and omits some of them. The sample comprises about 70,000 clones, approximately 87% of which are singletons, and roughly 5.6% rests with the top ten. Sequencing input: peripheral blood. These receptor sequences come from a man in his fifties or sixties with active COVID-19. CDR3s include the opening cysteine and the closing phenylalanine or tryptophan. A D gene is named only where the DNA matches it firmly. Rows may omit the clone size; those that give it use once, few, many or a size class.

V	D	size	J	DNA	CDR3
TRBV19	TRBD2	once	TRBJ2-7	TGTGCCAGTAGCATCGGACTAGCGGGAGGGACCTACGAGCAGTACTTC	CASSIGLAGGTYEQYF
TRBV19	NA	NA	TRBJ2-7	TGTGCCAGTAAGACCTCCGGGACACAAGACTACGAGCAGTACTTC	CASKTSGTQDYEQYF
TRBV27	NA	NA	TRBJ2-1	TGTGCCAGCAGTTTATGGCTAGCGAGTGATGAGCAGTTCTTC	CASSLWLASDEQFF
TRBV19	TRBD2	NA	TRBJ2-5	TGTGCCAGTAGTATCTTGATAGCGGGAGTGGGAGAGACCCAGTACTTC	CASSILIAGVGETQYF
TRBV7-2	NA	NA	TRBJ2-2	TGTGCCAGCAGCCCCGCGGCCCGAACCGGGGAGCTGTTTTTT	CASSPAARTGELFF
TRBV19	NA	NA	TRBJ1-4	TGTGCCAGCGGGATCGGGGGGGTTGAAAAACTGTTTTTT	CASGIGGVEKLFF
TRBV6-5	NA	NA	TRBJ1-4	TGTGCCAGCGCCGGGGGGGAGCGTAATGAAAAACTGTTTTTT	CASAGGERNEKLFF
TRBV28	NA	NA	TRBJ1-5	TGTGCCAGCAGTTTATCCGGGACTGGGCGGAATCAGCCCCAGCATTTT	CASSLSGTGRNQPQHF
TRBV6-5	TRBD2	NA	TRBJ2-7	TGTGCCAGCAGTTTCCTTCTAGCGGGAGCCGACGAGCAGTACTTC	CASSFLLAGADEQYF
TRBV19	TRBD1	NA	TRBJ1-5	TGTGCCAGTAGTATTCAGGGGGGAGGTCAGCCCCAGCATTTT	CASSIQGGGQPQHF
TRBV9	NA	NA	TRBJ2-3	TGTGCCAGCAGCGTAGCTACTGATACGCAGTATTTT	CASSVATDTQYF
TRBV9	TRBD1	NA	TRBJ1-1	TGTGCCAGCAGCGCGGGGACAGGGGGACTCGACACTGAAGCTTTCTTT	CASSAGTGGLDTEAFF
TRBV30	NA	NA	TRBJ1-1	TGTGCCTGGAGTGAAGTGGCGAACACTGAAGCTTTCTTT	CAWSEVANTEAFF
TRBV9	NA	few	TRBJ1-1	TGTGCCAGCGGAGGGGATTTGAACACTGAAGCTTTCTTT	CASGGDLNTEAFF
TRBV28	NA	NA	TRBJ1-1	TGTGCCAGCAGTTTATCTCAGGGGCTCACTGAAGCTTTCTTT	CASSLSQGLTEAFF
TRBV27	NA	NA	TRBJ2-5	TGTGCCTCAGGGGTGGGTACGCTGGCCCAGTACTTC	CASGVGTLAQYF